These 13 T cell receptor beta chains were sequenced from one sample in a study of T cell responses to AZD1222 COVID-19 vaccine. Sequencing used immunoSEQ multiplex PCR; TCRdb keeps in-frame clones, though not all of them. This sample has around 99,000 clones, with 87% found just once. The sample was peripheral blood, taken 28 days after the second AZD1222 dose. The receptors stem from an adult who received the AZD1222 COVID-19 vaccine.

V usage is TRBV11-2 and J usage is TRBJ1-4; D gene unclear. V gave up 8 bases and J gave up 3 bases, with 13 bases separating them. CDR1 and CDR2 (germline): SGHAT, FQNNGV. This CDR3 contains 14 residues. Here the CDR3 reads CASGSRRANEKLFF. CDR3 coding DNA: TGTGCCAGCGGTTCAAGGAGAGCTAATGAAAAACTGTTTTTT. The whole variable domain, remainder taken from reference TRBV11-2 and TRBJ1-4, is EAGVAQSPRYKIIEKRQSVAFWCNPISGHATLYWYQQILGQGPKLLIQFQNNGVVDDSQLPKDRFSAERLKGVDSTLKIQPAKLEDSAVYLCASGSRRANEKLFFGSGTQLSVL.

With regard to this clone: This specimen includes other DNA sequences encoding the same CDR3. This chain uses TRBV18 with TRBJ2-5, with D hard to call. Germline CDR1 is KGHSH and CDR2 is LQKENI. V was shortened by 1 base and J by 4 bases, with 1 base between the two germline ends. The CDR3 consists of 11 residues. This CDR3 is CASSPRETQYF. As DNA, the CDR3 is TGTGCCAGCTCACCACGAGAGACCCAGTACTTC. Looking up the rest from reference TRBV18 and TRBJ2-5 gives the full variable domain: NAGVMQNPRHLVRRRGQEARLRCSPMKGHSHVYWYRQLPEEGLKFMVYLQKENIIDESGMPKERFSAEFPKEGPSILRIQQVVRGDSAAYFCASSPRETQYFGPGTRLLVL.

This chain's CDR3 is CASSLDTYGYTF. CDR3 bases: TGTGCCAGCAGCTTAGACACTTATGGCTACACCTTC. V gene TRBV7-9 combines with J gene TRBJ1-2, with D hard to call. Germline CDR1 is SEHNR and CDR2 is FQNEAQ (reference sequence). The CDR3 has 12 amino acids. Trimming pared 1 base from V and 5 bases from J, leaving 5 bases between.

CDR3 bases: TGTGCCAGCCCTGGTGTAACTGGCACATCTGGGGCCAACGTCCTGACTTTC. It yields the protein CASPGVTGTSGANVLTF. This chain uses TRBV7-2 with TRBJ2-6; no clear D. Germline V gene sequence: CDR1 SGHTA, CDR2 FQGNSA. The CDR3 is 17 residues long. Trimming stripped 8 bases from V and 1 base from J, with 18 bases between.

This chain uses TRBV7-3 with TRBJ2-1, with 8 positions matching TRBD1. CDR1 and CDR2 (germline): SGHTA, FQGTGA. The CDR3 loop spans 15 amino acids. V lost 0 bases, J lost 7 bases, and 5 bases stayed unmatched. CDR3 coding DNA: TGTGCCAGCAGCTTAACCGGACAGGGTTGGAATGAGCAGTTCTTC. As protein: CASSLTGQGWNEQFF.

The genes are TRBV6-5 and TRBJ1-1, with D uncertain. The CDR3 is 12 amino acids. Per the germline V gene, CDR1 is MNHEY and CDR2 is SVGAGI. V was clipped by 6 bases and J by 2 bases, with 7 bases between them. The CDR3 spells CASRTGNTEAFF. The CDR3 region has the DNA TGTGCCAGCAGGACTGGAAACACTGAAGCTTTCTTT.

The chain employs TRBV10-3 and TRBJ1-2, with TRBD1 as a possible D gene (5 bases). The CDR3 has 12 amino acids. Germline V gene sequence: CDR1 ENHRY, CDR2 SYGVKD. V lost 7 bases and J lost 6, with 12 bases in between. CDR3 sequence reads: CAITGRMNGYTF. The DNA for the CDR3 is TGTGCCATCACGGGACGGATGAATGGCTACACCTTC.

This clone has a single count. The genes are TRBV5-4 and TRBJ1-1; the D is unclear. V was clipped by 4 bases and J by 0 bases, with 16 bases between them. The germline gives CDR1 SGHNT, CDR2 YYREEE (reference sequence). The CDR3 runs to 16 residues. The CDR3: CASSEVGRSMNTEAFF. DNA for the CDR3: TGTGCCAGCAGCGAGGTAGGACGGAGCATGAACACTGAAGCTTTCTTT.

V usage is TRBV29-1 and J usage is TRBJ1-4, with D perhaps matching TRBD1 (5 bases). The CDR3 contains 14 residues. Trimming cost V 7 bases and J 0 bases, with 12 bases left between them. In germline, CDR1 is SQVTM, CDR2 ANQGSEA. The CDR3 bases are TGCAGCGCGGGGGGTTATGCAACTAATGAAAAACTGTTTTTT. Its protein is CSAGGYATNEKLFF.

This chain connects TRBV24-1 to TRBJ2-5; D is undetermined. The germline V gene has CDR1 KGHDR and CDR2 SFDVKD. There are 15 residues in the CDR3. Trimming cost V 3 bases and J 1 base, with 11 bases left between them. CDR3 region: CATSDPGPGQETQYF. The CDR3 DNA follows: TGTGCCACCAGTGATCCAGGTCCCGGCCAAGAGACCCAGTACTTC.

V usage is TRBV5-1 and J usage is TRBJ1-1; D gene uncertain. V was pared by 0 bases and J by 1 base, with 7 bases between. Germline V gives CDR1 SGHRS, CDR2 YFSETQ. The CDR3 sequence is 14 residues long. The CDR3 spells CASSLEGKNTEAFF. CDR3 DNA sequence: TGCGCCAGCAGCTTGGAGGGTAAGAACACTGAAGCTTTCTTT.

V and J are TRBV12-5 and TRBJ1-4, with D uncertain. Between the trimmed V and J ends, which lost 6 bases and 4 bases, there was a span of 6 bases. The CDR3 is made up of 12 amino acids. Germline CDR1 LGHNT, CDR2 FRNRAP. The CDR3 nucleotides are TGTGCTAGTGGCGACATTAATGAAAAACTGTTTTTT. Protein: CASGDINEKLFF.

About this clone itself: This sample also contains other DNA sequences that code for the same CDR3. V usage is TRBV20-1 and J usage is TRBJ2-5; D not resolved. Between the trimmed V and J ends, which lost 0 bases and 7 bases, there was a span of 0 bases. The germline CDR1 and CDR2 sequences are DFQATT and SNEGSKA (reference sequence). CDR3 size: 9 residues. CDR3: CSARETQYF. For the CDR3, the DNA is TGCAGTGCTAGAGAGACCCAGTACTTC.